This TCR beta chain was recovered during a study of cytomegalovirus exposure and HLA in healthy donors. The study, taken as a whole, reports: Apart from CMV serostatus, no immune exposure information was available.

Germline lookup yields CDR1 SNHLY and CDR2 FYNNEI. The CDR3 extends over 20 amino acids. A multiplex PCR was run with 60 Vbeta primers and 13 Jbeta primers. Authors' processing steps: Later analysis identified tens of millions of unique TCR beta chains, approximately 11 million shared. TCRdb's table, derived via immunoSEQ multiplex PCR, lists solely in-frame clones and lacks some. Clone size and the V and J calls come from that table; the DNA yielded D and trimming. The sample lists 150,000 to 200,000 clones; over 75% were seen once. Remarks on this clone: Its specificity is unknown. The junction departs from the called germline gene at one end, perhaps through a read error.

The chain links TRBV2 to TRBJ2-7; TRBD2 matches 11 bases. The source material was PBMCs. The sequence was obtained from a human donor in good health. The CDR3 is CASREGGGLAGLVPSYEQYF. The CDR3, as DNA: TGTGCCAGCAGGGAAGGGGGTGGACTAGCGGGTTTGGTCCCATCCTACGAGCAGTACTTC.